The rows below give T cell receptor beta chains drawn from one sample of a study of CD8 T cells in ankylosing spondylitis. TCRdb itself ran the 5' RACE reads through MiXCR, one entry per CDR3 protein. In the table there are about 220,000 distinct CDR3 sequences, 6% to 8.5% of which are singletons. What was sequenced was blood, either unsorted or a sorted T cell fraction (not recorded which). These TCRs come from a male donor with ankylosing spondylitis. CDR3s include the opening cysteine and the closing phenylalanine or tryptophan. Each record gives: D gene, clone size, J gene, V gene, CDR3 DNA, CDR3 protein. A D gene is named only where the DNA matches it firmly. Not all rows give a size; the values are once, few, many and, for expanded clones, a class.

>TRBD2|many|TRBJ2-1|TRBV20-1
TGCAGTGCTAGATACAGCGGGAGGGCCGGCAATGAGCAGTTCTTC
CSARYSGRAGNEQFF
>NA|few|TRBJ1-2|TRBV29-1
TGCAGCGTTGTCGGGGGTGACAGGCTCTCCTATGGCTACACCTTC
CSVVGGDRLSYGYTF
>NA|few|TRBJ2-6|TRBV3-1
TGTGCCAGCAGCCATCTTCCAGGGGAGGCCAACGTCCTGACTTTC
CASSHLPGEANVLTF
>NA|few|TRBJ1-2|TRBV7-9
TGTGCCAGCAGCTTATCCACGGCGGCCTCTAACTATGGCTACACCTTC
CASSLSTAASNYGYTF
>TRBD2|NA|TRBJ2-1|TRBV7-2
TGTGCCAGCAGCATCCGGGGGGGCCGGTACAATGAGCAGTTCTTC
CASSIRGGRYNEQFF
>TRBD1|many|TRBJ2-5|TRBV27
TGTGCCAGCATGGGGGTGGACAGGGGCCAAGAGACCCAGTACTTC
CASMGVDRGQETQYF
>TRBD1|many|TRBJ2-7|TRBV13
TGTGCCAGCAGCTCGGGACAGGGTGGAGAGCAGTACTTC
CASSSGQGGEQYF
>NA|many|TRBJ1-4|TRBV20-1
TGCAGTGCCCCCCTGGGGACCACTAATGAAAAACTGTTTTTT
CSAPLGTTNEKLFF
>TRBD2|few|TRBJ2-7|TRBV7-9
TGTGCCAGCAGCCGGACTAGCGGGACCTCCTACGAGCAGTACTTC
CASSRTSGTSYEQYF
>TRBD1|many|TRBJ1-1|TRBV12-3/TRBV12-4
TGTGCCAGCGGCCCGGGGACAGGGGGTTCGGCTTTCTTT
CASGPGTGGSAFF
>TRBD1|once|TRBJ2-3|TRBV5-1
TGCGCCAGCAGCCTGGACAGGCGCCCAGATACGCAGTATTTT
CASSLDRRPDTQYF
>NA|NA|TRBJ2-1|TRBV29-1
TGCACCGCCTCCTTCGGGTACAATGAGCAGTTCTTC
CTASFGYNEQFF
>TRBD1|many|TRBJ2-1|TRBV7-9
TGTGCCAGCAGCTTAGGCCCAACGGGACAGGGCAATGAGCAGTTCTTC
CASSLGPTGQGNEQFF
>NA|many|TRBJ2-7|TRBV7-2
TGTGCCAGCAGTCCACAGGTATCCGAGCAGTACTTC
CASSPQVSEQYF
>NA|many|TRBJ2-3|TRBV7-9
TGTGCCAGCAGCTTAGATATGGATCCGAGGGATACGCAGTATTTT
CASSLDMDPRDTQYF